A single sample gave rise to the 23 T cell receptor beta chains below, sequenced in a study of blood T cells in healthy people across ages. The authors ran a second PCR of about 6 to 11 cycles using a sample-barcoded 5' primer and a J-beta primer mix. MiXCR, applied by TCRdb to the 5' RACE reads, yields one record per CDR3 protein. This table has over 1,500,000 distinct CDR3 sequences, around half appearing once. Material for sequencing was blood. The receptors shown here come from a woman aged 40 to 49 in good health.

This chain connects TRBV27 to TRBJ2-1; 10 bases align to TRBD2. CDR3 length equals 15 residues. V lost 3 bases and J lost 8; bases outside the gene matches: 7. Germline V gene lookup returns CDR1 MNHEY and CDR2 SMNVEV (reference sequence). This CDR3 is CASSFVLAGIDEQFF. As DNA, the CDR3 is TGTGCCAGCAGTTTTGTACTAGCGGGGATAGATGAGCAGTTCTTC.

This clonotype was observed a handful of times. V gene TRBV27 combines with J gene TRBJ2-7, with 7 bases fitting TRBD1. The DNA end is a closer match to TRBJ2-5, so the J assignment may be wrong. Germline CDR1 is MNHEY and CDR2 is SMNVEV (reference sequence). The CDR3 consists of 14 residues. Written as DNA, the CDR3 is TGTGCCAGCAGTCCCGGGGACAGACAAGAGACCCAGTACTTC. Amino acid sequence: CASSPGDRQETQYF.

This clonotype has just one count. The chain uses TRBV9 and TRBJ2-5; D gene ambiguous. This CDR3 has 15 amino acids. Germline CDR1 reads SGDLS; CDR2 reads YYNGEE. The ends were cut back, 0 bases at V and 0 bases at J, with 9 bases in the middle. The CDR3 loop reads CASSVEGRYQETQYF. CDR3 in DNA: TGTGCCAGCAGCGTAGAAGGTCGCTACCAAGAGACCCAGTACTTC.

DNA for the CDR3: TGCGCCAGCAGCCCCCTGACAGGGGTACGAGGAACTGAAGCTTTCTTT. It encodes CASSPLTGVRGTEAFF. The chain recombines TRBV5-1 with TRBJ1-1; TRBD1 agrees at 8 bases. This CDR3 contains 16 residues. J gave up 5 bases and V 4 bases, and 13 bases lay outside the gene matches. Looked up from germline, CDR1 is SGHRS and CDR2 is YFSETQ. Combining the CDR3 with reference TRBV5-1 and TRBJ1-1 gives the whole variable domain KAGVTQTPRYLIKTRGQQVTLSCSPISGHRSVSWYQQTPGQGLQFLFEYFSETQRNKGNFPGRFSGRQFSNSRSEMNVSTLELGDSALYLCASSPLTGVRGTEAFFGQGTRLTVV.

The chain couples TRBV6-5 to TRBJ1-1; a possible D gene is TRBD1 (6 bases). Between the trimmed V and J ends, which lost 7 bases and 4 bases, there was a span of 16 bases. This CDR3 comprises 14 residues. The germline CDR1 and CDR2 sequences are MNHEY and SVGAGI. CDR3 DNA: TGTGCCAGCACCCAGAGGGGGGGCAGCACTGAAGCTTTCTTT. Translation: CASTQRGGSTEAFF.

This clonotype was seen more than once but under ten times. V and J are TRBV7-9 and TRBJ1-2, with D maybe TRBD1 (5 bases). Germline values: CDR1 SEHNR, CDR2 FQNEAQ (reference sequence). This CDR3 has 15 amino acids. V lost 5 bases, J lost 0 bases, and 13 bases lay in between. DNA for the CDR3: TGTGCCAGCAGCGACCCGGAGACAGCTAACTATGGCTACACCTTC. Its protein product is CASSDPETANYGYTF. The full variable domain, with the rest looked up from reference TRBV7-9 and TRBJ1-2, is DTGVSQNPRHKITKRGQNVTFRCDPISEHNRLYWYRQTLGQGPEFLTYFQNEAQLEKSRLLSDRFSAERPKGSFSTLEIQRTEQGDSAMYLCASSDPETANYGYTFGSGTRLTVV.

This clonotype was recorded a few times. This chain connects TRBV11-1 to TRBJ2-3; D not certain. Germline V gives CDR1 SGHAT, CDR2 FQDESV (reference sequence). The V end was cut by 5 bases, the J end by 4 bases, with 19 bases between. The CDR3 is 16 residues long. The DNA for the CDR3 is TGTGCCAGCAGCCGTCGCCCTCACCGATTGGCAGATACGCAGTATTTT. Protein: CASSRRPHRLADTQYF.

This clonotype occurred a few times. DNA of the CDR3: TGTGCCAGCAGCCATGGAGCGGGGGGTAAGCAGTTCTTC. Translated, it gives CASSHGAGGKQFF. The rearrangement joins TRBV3-1 to TRBJ2-1; TRBD2 aligns across 9 bases. The V segment lost 3 bases and the J segment 11 bases; nucleotides outside the gene matches: 5. From germline, CDR1 is LGHDT and CDR2 YNNKEL (reference sequence). The CDR3 extends over 13 amino acids.

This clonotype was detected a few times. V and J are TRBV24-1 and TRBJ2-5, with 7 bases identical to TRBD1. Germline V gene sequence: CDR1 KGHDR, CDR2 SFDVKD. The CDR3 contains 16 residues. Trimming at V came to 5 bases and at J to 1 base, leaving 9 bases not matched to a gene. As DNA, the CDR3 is TGTGCCACCAGTGGCGACAGGGAAACCGTCCAAGAGACCCAGTACTTC. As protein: CATSGDRETVQETQYF.

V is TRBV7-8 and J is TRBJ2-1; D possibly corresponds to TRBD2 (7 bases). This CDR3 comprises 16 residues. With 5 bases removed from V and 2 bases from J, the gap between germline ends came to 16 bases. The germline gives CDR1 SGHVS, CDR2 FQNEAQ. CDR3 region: CASSNTGGQTYNEQFF. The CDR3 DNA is TGTGCCAGCAGCAACACGGGGGGCCAAACCTACAATGAGCAGTTCTTC.

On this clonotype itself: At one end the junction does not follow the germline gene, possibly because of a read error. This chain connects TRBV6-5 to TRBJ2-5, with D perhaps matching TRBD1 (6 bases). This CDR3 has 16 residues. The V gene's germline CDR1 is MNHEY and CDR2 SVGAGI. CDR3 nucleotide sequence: TGTGCCCGCAGTGACTACCCTACAGGGATCGAAGAGACCCAGTACTTC. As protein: CARSDYPTGIEETQYF.

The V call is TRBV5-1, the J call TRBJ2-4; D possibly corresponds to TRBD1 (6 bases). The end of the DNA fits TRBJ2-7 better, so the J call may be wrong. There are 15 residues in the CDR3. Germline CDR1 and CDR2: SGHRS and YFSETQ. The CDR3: CASSFGDTRFYEQYF. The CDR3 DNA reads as TGCGCCAGCAGCTTTGGGGACACAAGATTTTACGAGCAGTACTTC.

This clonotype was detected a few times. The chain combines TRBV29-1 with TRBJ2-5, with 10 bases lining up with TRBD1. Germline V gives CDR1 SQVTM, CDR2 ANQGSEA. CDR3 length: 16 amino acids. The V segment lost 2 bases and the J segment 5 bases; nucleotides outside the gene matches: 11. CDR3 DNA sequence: TGCAGCGTTGAAACCTGGACAGGGGGTGCCAAGGAGACCCAGTACTTC. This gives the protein CSVETWTGGAKETQYF.

The CDR3 loop is CSARIGTGNNQPQHF. Here the CDR3 DNA reads TGCAGTGCTAGGATCGGGACAGGGAACAATCAGCCCCAGCATTTT. The rearrangement links TRBV20-1 to TRBJ1-5; 9 positions agree with TRBD1. The germline V gene encodes CDR1 DFQATT and CDR2 SNEGSKA (reference sequence). The J segment lost 3 bases and the V segment lost 3 bases, leaving 6 bases of the junction unmatched. The length of the CDR3 is 15 residues.

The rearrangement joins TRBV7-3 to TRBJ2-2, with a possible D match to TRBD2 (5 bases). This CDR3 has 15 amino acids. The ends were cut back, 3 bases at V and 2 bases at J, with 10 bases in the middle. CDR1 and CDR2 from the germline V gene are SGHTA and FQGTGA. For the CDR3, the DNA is TGTGCCAGCAGCTTCGGCGCGGGTAACACCGGGGAGCTGTTTTTT. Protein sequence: CASSFGAGNTGELFF.

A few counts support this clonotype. This CDR3 is CASSQDLPGTTKETQYF. The CDR3 nucleotides read TGCGCCAGCAGCCAAGATCTCCCCGGGACTACGAAAGAGACCCAGTACTTC. The chain links TRBV4-3 to TRBJ2-5; 7 bases agree with TRBD2. V shed 0 bases, J shed 3 bases, and the junction held 10 bases outside the gene matches. The CDR3 runs 17 residues. Germline V gene sequence: CDR1 LGHNA, CDR2 YSLEER.

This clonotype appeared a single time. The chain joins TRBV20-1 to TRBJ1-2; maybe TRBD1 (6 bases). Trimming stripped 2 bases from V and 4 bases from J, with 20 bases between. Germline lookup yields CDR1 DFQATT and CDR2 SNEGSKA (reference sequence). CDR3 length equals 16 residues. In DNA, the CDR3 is TGCAGTGCTAGATGGGCGGGGGGCGCCGAGAGCTATGGCTACACCTTC. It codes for CSARWAGGAESYGYTF.

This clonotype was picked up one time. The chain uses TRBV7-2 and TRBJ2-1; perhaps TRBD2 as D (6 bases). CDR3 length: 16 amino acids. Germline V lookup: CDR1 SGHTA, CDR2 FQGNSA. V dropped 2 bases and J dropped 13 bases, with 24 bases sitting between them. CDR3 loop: CASSLRVSGQGETQFF. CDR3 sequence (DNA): TGTGCCAGCAGCTTAAGAGTGAGCGGGCAGGGAGAGACCCAGTTCTTC.

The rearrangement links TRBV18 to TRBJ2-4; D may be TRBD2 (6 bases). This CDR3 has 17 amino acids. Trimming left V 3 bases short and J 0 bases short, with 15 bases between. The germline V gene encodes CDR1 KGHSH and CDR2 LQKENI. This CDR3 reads CASSPVGGIGAKNIQYF. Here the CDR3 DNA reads TGTGCCAGCTCACCTGTTGGAGGGATTGGAGCCAAAAACATTCAGTACTTC.

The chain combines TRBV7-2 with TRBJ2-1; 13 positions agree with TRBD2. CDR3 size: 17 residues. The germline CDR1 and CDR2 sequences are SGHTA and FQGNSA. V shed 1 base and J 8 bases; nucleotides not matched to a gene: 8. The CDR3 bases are TGTGCCAGCAGCTTAGAACTAGCGGGGGGGCTGTACGATGAGCAGTTCTTC. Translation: CASSLELAGGLYDEQFF.

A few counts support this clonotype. The CDR3 protein is CASSFLLAGPSTDTQYF. The CDR3 DNA follows: TGTGCCAGCAGCTTCCTACTAGCGGGACCTAGCACAGATACGCAGTATTTT. The chain carries TRBV7-2 and TRBJ2-3; TRBD2 matches 10 bases. This CDR3 has 17 amino acids. From germline, CDR1 is SGHTA and CDR2 FQGNSA. Trimming took 3 bases from V and 0 from J; bases not matched to a gene: 6. The full variable domain, rest sourced from reference TRBV7-2 and TRBJ2-3, is GAGVSQSPSNKVTEKGKDVELRCDPISGHTALYWYRQSLGQGLEFLIYFQGNSAPDKSGLPSDRFSAERTGGSVSTLTIQRTQQEDSAVYLCASSFLLAGPSTDTQYFGPGTRLTVL.

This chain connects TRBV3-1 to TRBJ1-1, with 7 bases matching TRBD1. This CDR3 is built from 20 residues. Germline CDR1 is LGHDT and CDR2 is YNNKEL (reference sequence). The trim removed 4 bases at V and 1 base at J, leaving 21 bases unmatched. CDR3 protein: CASSRYSPGTATRGNTEAFF. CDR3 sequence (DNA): TGTGCCAGCAGCCGATACTCCCCAGGGACAGCCACCCGAGGGAACACTGAAGCTTTCTTT.

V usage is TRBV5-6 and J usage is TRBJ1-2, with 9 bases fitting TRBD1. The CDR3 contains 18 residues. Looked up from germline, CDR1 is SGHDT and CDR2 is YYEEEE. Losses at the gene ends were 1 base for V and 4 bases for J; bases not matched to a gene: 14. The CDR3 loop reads CASSLFRDREIPRYGYTF. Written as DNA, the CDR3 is TGTGCCAGCAGCTTGTTCCGGGACAGGGAGATCCCCCGCTATGGCTACACCTTC.